The sequence of this TCR beta chain was determined in a study of blood T cells in healthy people across ages. This clonotype appeared a few times. This CDR3 is 18 amino acids long. V was pared by 1 base and J by 1 base, with 8 bases of the junction left unmatched. Germline-derived CDR1 and CDR2 are LNHNV and YYDKDF (reference sequence). Primed by a sample-barcoded 5' primer and a J-beta primer mix, a second PCR proceeded for about 6 to 11 cycles. MiXCR, run by TCRdb on the 5' RACE reads, gives a single entry per CDR3 protein. Among 600,000 or so distinct CDR3 sequences listed, roughly 20% were seen once.

The receptor's source is a man aged 70 or older in good health. The rearrangement links TRBV15 to TRBJ2-5; 11 bases are a match to TRBD2. Material: blood. This CDR3 reads CATSRGLAGRPFQETQYF. CDR3 sequence (DNA): TGTGCCACCAGCAGAGGACTAGCGGGAAGGCCCTTCCAAGAGACCCAGTACTTC.